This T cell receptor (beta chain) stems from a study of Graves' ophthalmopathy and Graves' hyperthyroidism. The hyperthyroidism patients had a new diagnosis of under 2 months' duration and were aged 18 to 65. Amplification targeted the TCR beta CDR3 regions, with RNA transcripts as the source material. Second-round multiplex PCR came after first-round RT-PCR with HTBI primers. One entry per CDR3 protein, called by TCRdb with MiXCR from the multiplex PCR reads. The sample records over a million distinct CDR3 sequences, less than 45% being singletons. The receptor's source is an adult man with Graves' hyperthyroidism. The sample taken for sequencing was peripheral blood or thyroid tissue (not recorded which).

The CDR3 DNA reads TGTGCCAGCTCACCACCGTCCCGCACAGGCACTGAAGCTTTCTTT. Translated, it gives CASSPPSRTGTEAFF. The rearrangement joins TRBV18 to TRBJ1-1; TRBD1 might be the D (5 bases). The ends were cut back, 0 bases at V and 4 bases at J, with 12 bases in the middle. CDR3 size: 15 residues. Germline V lookup: CDR1 KGHSH, CDR2 LQKENI.